The clone carrying this T cell receptor (beta chain) was picked up many times. The CDR3 loop spans 16 amino acids. The J segment lost 3 bases and the V segment lost 0 bases, leaving 8 bases of the junction unmatched. Looked up from germline, CDR1 is SGHTS and CDR2 is YDEGEE. In the original workflow: Nucleated cell counts were estimated from reference gene primer amplification. TCRdb's copy holds only in-frame clones and misses some; the assay was immunoSEQ multiplex PCR. Clone size and the V and J calls come from that table; the DNA yielded D and trimming. The sample holds 200,000 to 250,000 clones, 82% seen once. The sample is drawn from a study of blood T cell repertoires in COVID-19. The wider study: The United States, Italy and Spain provided the acute and convalescent COVID-19 samples. Nucleic acid was either cDNA or gDNA, and it came from T cells, B-cell-depleted T cells, or PBMCs.

The source material was peripheral blood. The V and J genes are TRBV5-8 and TRBJ2-7; 8 nucleotides agree with TRBD1. The clonotype was recovered from a woman aged 70-85 years with acute or convalescent COVID-19. CDR3 loop: CASSLALTGVVYEQYF. The CDR3 coding sequence is TGTGCCAGCAGCTTGGCCCTGACAGGGGTAGTCTACGAGCAGTACTTC.